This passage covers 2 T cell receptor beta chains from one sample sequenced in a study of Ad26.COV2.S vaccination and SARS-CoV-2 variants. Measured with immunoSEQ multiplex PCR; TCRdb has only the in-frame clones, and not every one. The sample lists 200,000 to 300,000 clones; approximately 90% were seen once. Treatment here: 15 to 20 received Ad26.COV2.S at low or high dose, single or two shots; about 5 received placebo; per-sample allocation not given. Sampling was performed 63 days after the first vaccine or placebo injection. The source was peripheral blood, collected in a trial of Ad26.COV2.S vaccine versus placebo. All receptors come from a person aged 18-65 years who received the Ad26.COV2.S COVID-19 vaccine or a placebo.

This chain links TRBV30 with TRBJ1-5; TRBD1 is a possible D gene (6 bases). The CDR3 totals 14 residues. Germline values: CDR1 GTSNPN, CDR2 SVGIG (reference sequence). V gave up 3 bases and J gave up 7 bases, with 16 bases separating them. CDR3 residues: CAWSPLGGGQPQHF. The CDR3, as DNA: TGTGCCTGGAGCCCCTTAGGGGGGGGACAGCCCCAGCATTTT.

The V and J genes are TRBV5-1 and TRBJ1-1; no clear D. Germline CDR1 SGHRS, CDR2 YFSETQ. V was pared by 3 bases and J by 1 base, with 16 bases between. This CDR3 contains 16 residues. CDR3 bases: TGCGCCAGCAGCTCAGGAGGGTTCCTAGAGAACACTGAAGCTTTCTTT. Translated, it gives CASSSGGFLENTEAFF.